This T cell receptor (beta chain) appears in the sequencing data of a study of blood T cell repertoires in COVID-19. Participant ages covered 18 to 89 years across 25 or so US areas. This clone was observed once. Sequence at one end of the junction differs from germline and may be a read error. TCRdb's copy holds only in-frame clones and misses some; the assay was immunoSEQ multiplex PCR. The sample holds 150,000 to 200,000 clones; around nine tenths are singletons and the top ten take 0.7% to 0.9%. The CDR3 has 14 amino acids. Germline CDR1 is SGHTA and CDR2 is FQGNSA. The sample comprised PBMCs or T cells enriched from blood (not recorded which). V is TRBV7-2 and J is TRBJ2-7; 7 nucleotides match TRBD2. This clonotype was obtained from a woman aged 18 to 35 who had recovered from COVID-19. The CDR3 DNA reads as TGTGCCAGCAGTTTAGCGGGCCGCTCCTACGAGCAGTACTTC. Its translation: CASSLAGRSYEQYF. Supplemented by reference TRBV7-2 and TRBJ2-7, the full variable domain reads GAGVSQSPSNKVTEKGKDVELRCDPISGHTALYWYRQSLGQGLEFLIYFQGNSAPDKSGLPSDRFSAERTGGSVSTLTIQRTQQEDSAVYLCASSLAGRSYEQYFGPGTRLTVT.